This TCR beta chain was sequenced in a study of naive and memory T cell subsets. This clonotype was detected ten times or more. The germline V gene has CDR1 SGHRS and CDR2 YFSETQ. Unmatched junction bases numbered 17, after V lost 0 bases and J lost 0 bases. The CDR3 length is 20 residues. Amplification of ligated cDNA took four PCR rounds with SP2 and nested alpha and beta constant primers. TCRdb reanalysed the 5' RACE reads using MiXCR and keeps one entry per CDR3 protein. The repertoire consists of approximately 58,000 distinct CDR3 sequences, with roughly 6.7% occurring once and the leading ten covering almost 10%. TCR cDNA received a 3' ligated oligonucleotide that carried a UMI.

The V and J genes are TRBV5-1 and TRBJ1-2, with 7 bases matching TRBD1. The receptor comes from a male donor in good health. CDR3 in amino acids: CASSLDGIPTGSEANYGYTF. CDR3 in DNA: TGCGCCAGCAGCTTGGATGGGATCCCGACAGGGTCGGAAGCTAACTATGGCTACACCTTC. Full variable domain (remainder filled in from reference TRBV5-1 and TRBJ1-2): KAGVTQTPRYLIKTRGQQVTLSCSPISGHRSVSWYQQTPGQGLQFLFEYFSETQRNKGNFPGRFSGRQFSNSRSEMNVSTLELGDSALYLCASSLDGIPTGSEANYGYTFGSGTRLTVV.